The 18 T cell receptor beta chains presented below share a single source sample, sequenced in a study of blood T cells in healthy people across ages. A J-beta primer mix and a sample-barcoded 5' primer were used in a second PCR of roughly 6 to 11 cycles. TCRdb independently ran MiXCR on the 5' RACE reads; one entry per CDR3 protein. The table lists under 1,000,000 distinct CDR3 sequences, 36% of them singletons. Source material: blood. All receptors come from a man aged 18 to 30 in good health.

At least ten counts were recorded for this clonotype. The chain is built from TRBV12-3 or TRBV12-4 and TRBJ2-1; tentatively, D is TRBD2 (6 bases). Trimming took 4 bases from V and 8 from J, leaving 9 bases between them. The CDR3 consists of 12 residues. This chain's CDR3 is CASSSREDEQFF. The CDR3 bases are TGTGCCAGCAGTTCCAGGGAGGATGAGCAGTTCTTC.

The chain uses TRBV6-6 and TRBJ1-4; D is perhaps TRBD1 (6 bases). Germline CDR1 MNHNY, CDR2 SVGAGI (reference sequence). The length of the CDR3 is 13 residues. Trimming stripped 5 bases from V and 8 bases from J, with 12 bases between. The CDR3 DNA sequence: TGTGCCAGCAGTGGCGAGGGGGTGGAAAAACTGTTTTTT. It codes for CASSGEGVEKLFF.

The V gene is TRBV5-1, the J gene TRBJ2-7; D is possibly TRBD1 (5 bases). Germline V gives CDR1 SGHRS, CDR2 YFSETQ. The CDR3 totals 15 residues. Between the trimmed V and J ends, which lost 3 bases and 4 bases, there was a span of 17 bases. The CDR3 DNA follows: TGCGCCAGCAGCTCCCAGGGAAGCCGAGAATACGAGCAGTACTTC. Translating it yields CASSSQGSREYEQYF.

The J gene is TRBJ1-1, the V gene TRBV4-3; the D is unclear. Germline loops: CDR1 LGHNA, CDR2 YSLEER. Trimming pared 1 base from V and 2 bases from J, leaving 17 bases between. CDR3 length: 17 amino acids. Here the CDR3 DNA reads TGCGCCAGCAGCCAAGGGGGAGGAAAGGCCTATAACACTGAAGCTTTCTTT. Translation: CASSQGGGKAYNTEAFF.

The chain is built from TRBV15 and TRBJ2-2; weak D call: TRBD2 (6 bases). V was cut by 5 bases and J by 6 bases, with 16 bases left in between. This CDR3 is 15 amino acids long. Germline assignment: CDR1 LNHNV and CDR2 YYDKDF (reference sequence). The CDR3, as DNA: TGTGCCACCAGCCCCCGGACGGGGGACGCCGGGGAGCTGTTTTTT. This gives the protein CATSPRTGDAGELFF.

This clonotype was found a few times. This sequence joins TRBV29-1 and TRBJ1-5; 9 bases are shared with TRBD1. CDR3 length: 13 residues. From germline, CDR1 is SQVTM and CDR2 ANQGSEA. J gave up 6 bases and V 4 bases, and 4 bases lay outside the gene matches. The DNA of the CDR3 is TGCAGCGTTGGCGGGACAGGGCTTCAGCCCCAGCATTTT. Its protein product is CSVGGTGLQPQHF.

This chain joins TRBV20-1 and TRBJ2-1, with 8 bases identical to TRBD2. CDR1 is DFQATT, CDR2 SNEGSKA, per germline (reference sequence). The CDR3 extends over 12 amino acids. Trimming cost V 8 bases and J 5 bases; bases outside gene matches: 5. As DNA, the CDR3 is TGCAGTAGGCAAGCGGGGGACAATGAGCAGTTCTTC. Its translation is CSRQAGDNEQFF.

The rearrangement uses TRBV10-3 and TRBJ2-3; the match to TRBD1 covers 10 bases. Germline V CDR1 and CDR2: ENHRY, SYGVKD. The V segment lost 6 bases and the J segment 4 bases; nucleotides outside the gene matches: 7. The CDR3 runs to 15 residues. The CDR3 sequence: CAISQDRGEADTQYF. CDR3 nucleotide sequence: TGTGCCATCAGCCAGGACAGGGGGGAGGCAGATACGCAGTATTTT.

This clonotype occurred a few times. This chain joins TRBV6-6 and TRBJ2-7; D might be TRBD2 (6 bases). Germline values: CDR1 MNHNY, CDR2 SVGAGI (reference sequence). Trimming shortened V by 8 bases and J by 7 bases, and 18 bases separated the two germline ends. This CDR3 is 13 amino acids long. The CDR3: CASEEGIYNEQYF. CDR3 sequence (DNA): TGTGCCAGCGAGGAGGGGATATACAATGAGCAGTACTTC.

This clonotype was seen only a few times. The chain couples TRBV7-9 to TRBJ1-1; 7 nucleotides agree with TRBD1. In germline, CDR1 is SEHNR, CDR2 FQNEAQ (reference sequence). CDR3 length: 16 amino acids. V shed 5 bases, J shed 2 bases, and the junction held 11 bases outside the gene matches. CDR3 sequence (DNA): TGTGCCAGCAGCCCCTCTGGGGACAGAGCCAACACTGAAGCTTTCTTT. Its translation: CASSPSGDRANTEAFF.

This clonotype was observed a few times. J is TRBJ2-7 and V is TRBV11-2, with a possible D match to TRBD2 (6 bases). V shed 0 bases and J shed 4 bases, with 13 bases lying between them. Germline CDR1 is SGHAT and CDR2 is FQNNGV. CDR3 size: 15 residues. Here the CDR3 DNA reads TGTGCCAGCAGCTTAGAAGCGGGTGACCAATACGAGCAGTACTTC. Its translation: CASSLEAGDQYEQYF.

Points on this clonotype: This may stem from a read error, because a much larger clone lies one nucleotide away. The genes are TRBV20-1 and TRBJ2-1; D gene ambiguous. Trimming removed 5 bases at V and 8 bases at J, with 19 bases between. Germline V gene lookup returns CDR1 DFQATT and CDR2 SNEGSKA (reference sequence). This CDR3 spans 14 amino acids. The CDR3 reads CSAVWPLKPHEQFF. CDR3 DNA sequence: TGCAGTGCTGTCTGGCCCCTAAAGCCCCATGAGCAGTTCTTC.

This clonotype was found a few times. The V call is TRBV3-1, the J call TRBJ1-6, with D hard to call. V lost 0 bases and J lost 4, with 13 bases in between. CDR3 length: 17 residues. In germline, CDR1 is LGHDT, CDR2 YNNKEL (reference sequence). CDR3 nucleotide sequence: TGTGCCAGCAGCCAAGATATTAGTGCCGTTTATAATTCACCCCTCCACTTT. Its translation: CASSQDISAVYNSPLHF. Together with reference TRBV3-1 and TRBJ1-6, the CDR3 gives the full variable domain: DTAVSQTPKYLVTQMGNDKSIKCEQNLGHDTMYWYKQDSKKFLKIMFSYNNKELIINETVPNRFSPKSPDKAHLNLHINSLELGDSAVYFCASSQDISAVYNSPLHFGNGTRLTVT.

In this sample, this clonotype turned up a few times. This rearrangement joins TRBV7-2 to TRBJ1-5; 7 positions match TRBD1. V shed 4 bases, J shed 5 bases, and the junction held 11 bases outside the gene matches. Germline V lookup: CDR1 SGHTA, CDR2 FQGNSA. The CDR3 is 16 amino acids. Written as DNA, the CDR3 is TGTGCCAGCAGCTCCTCCGACGAGGGGGCCGATCAGCCCCAGCATTTT. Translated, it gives CASSSSDEGADQPQHF.

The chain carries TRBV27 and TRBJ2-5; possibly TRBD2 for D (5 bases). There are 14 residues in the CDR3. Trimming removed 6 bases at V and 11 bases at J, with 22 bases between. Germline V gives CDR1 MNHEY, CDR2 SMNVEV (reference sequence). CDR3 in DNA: TGTGCCAGCAGCCCCGGGAAAAGGGTAGATGAGCAGTACTTC. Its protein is CASSPGKRVDEQYF.

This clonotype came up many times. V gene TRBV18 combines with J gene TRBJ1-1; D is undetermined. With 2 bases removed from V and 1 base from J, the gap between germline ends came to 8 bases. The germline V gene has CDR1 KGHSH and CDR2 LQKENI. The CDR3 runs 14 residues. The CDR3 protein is CASSPKRENTEAFF. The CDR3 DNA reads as TGTGCCAGCTCACCAAAGAGGGAGAACACTGAAGCTTTCTTT.

CDR3 protein: CASSGRRPFGTTFHYGYTF. The CDR3 DNA reads TGTGCCAGCAGCGGAAGACGACCGTTCGGGACAACATTCCACTATGGCTACACCTTC. This chain uses TRBV5-6 with TRBJ1-2, with D possibly TRBD1 on 6 matching bases. Germline V CDR1 and CDR2: SGHDT, YYEEEE. The CDR3 contains 19 residues. Trimming left V 4 bases short and J 3 bases short, with 28 bases between.

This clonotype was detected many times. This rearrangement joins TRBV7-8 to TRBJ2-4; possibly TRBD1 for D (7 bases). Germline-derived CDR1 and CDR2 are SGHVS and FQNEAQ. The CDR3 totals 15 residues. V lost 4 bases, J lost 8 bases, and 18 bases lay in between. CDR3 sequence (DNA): TGTGCCAGCAGCTCTACAGGGGTTGTAGCGGACATTCAGTACTTC. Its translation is CASSSTGVVADIQYF. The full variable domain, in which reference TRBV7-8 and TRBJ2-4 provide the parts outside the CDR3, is GAGVSQSPRYKVAKRGQDVALRCDPISGHVSLFWYQQALGQGPEFLTYFQNEAQLDKSGLPSDRFFAERPEGSVSTLKIQRTQQEDSAVYLCASSSTGVVADIQYFGAGTRLSVL.